The clone carrying this T cell receptor beta chain was recorded a few times. Its specificity is unknown. The CDR3 runs 14 residues. V dropped 10 bases and J dropped 1; count of bases not matched to a gene: 8. The germline CDR1 and CDR2 sequences are SNHLY and FYNNEI. The entirety of the isolated RNA underwent reverse transcription, so expressed TCRB transcripts were sequenced. The protocol was immunoSEQ multiplex PCR, while the TCRdb copy is restricted to in-frame clones and leaves out a portion. The data contain around 340,000 clones, 15% to 20% of them singletons. This record belongs to a study of beta chain features in type 1 diabetes. On the study more broadly: Healthy donors, compared against patients, showed similar age, gender and cell yields.

Regarding the study as a whole: Compared with healthy donors, patients appeared to share more similar naive, central memory and regulatory TCRB repertoires.

The J gene is TRBJ1-1, the V gene TRBV2, with TRBD1 matching over 8 bases. Sequenced input: naive CD4+ T cells from blood. This TCR was recovered from a woman between 18 and 29 years old in good health. CDR3 sequence: CAIARDRTNTEAFF. DNA of the CDR3: TGTGCCATAGCCCGGGACAGGACGAACACTGAAGCTTTCTTT.